This is a list of T cell receptor beta chains from one sample in a study of immunodeficiency. Sequenced by immunoSEQ multiplex PCR; TCRdb stores in-frame clones only, minus some. The sample consists of 2,500 or so clones, 86% of them appearing once. Material for sequencing was CD4+ T cells from blood. Source of these receptors: a woman under 30 with POLD1 deficiency. Both conserved end residues are part of each CDR3. Where a row states a size, it is once, few, many or the class of an expanded clone; other rows omit it.

CDR3 protein: CAWSPLTPNTEAFF
V gene: TRBV30
clone size: NA
J gene: TRBJ1-1

CDR3 protein: CASSLATGRNEQFF
V gene: TRBV5-1
clone size: NA
J gene: TRBJ2-1

CDR3 protein: CASRGPTSGIPGELFF
V gene: TRBV21-1
clone size: NA
J gene: TRBJ2-2

CDR3 protein: CASSDYMAKQYF
V gene: TRBV28
clone size: few
J gene: TRBJ2-7

CDR3 protein: CASSGDSWNQPQHF
V gene: TRBV28
clone size: NA
J gene: TRBJ1-5

CDR3 protein: CASRRDYNEQFF
V gene: TRBV2
clone size: NA
J gene: TRBJ2-1

CDR3 protein: CASSFFAGSWDRNYGYTF
V gene: TRBV7-3
clone size: NA
J gene: TRBJ1-2

CDR3 protein: CASSPRDRVHGYTF
V gene: TRBV28
clone size: NA
J gene: TRBJ1-2

CDR3 protein: CAISDTSGSADTQYF
V gene: TRBV10-3
clone size: NA
J gene: TRBJ2-3

CDR3 protein: CASSLPGGAGKNIQYF
V gene: TRBV5-1
clone size: NA
J gene: TRBJ2-4

CDR3 protein: CASSLVGSTDTQYF
V gene: TRBV28
clone size: NA
J gene: TRBJ2-3

CDR3 protein: CASSPGQVNSPLHF
V gene: TRBV5-4
clone size: NA
J gene: TRBJ1-6

CDR3 protein: CASSIGTLYGYTF
V gene: TRBV19
clone size: NA
J gene: TRBJ1-2

CDR3 protein: CASSHGVAGVTYEQYF
V gene: TRBV3-1/TRBV3-2
clone size: NA
J gene: TRBJ2-7

CDR3 protein: CASSKVRDWTSYNEQFF
V gene: TRBV21-1
clone size: once
J gene: TRBJ2-1

CDR3 protein: CASSLTGTSGETQYF
V gene: TRBV27
clone size: NA
J gene: TRBJ2-5

CDR3 protein: CASSFGMNTEAFF
V gene: TRBV2
clone size: NA
J gene: TRBJ1-1

CDR3 protein: CASSWDGGETQYF
V gene: TRBV7-3
clone size: NA
J gene: TRBJ2-5

CDR3 protein: CASSPPPGQGARRANVLTF
V gene: TRBV4-1
clone size: NA
J gene: TRBJ2-6

CDR3 protein: CASSQAEGNWAFF
V gene: TRBV3-1/TRBV3-2
clone size: NA
J gene: TRBJ1-1

CDR3 protein: CATTTRGYNSPLHF
V gene: TRBV15
clone size: NA
J gene: TRBJ1-6

CDR3 protein: CASSSPGWTGGAFYNEQFF
V gene: TRBV27
clone size: NA
J gene: TRBJ2-1

CDR3 protein: CASSVPGQGNEQFF
V gene: TRBV10-2
clone size: few
J gene: TRBJ2-1

CDR3 protein: CATTSGTRSGNTIYF
V gene: TRBV6-5
clone size: NA
J gene: TRBJ1-3

CDR3 protein: CASSSWRDRTGDGGEKLFF
V gene: TRBV13
clone size: NA
J gene: TRBJ1-4

CDR3 protein: CASTEQGGGYTF
V gene: TRBV5-6
clone size: NA
J gene: TRBJ1-2

CDR3 protein: CASRPGANTDTQYF
V gene: TRBV6-4
clone size: NA
J gene: TRBJ2-3

CDR3 protein: CSARPPETQYF
V gene: TRBV20-1
clone size: NA
J gene: TRBJ2-5

CDR3 protein: CASRGRTAGNTEAFF
V gene: TRBV19
clone size: NA
J gene: TRBJ1-1

CDR3 protein: CASSPAGGPTDTQYF
V gene: TRBV21-1
clone size: NA
J gene: TRBJ2-3

CDR3 protein: CSVGGGPNSYEQYF
V gene: TRBV29-1
clone size: once
J gene: TRBJ2-7

CDR3 protein: CASSETGGLYSPLHF
V gene: TRBV2
clone size: NA
J gene: TRBJ1-6

CDR3 protein: CSVEIGGGHEKLFF
V gene: TRBV29-1
clone size: NA
J gene: TRBJ1-4

CDR3 protein: CASSQGSGRPLF
V gene: TRBV3-1/TRBV3-2
clone size: NA
J gene: TRBJ2-1

CDR3 protein: CASSQGTSGRATDTQYF
V gene: TRBV14
clone size: few
J gene: TRBJ2-3

CDR3 protein: CASSQIGGSNYGYTF
V gene: TRBV4-2
clone size: NA
J gene: TRBJ1-2

CDR3 protein: CASTVVQGNNEQFF
V gene: TRBV4-1
clone size: NA
J gene: TRBJ2-1

CDR3 protein: CASSRFVGNTEAFF
V gene: TRBV6-2/TRBV6-3
clone size: NA
J gene: TRBJ1-1

CDR3 protein: CASSVPLAGGSQETQYF
V gene: TRBV2
clone size: NA
J gene: TRBJ2-5

CDR3 protein: CASSPDFLAKNIQYF
V gene: TRBV4-2
clone size: NA
J gene: TRBJ2-4

CDR3 protein: CASSQQGAEQPQHF
V gene: TRBV18
clone size: NA
J gene: TRBJ1-5

CDR3 protein: CASTPWTLNTEAFF
V gene: TRBV2
clone size: once
J gene: TRBJ1-1

CDR3 protein: CASRTTGFNTGELFF
V gene: TRBV19
clone size: NA
J gene: TRBJ2-2

CDR3 protein: CAIGASGSLSTDTQYF
V gene: TRBV10-3
clone size: NA
J gene: TRBJ2-3

CDR3 protein: CATSGLLSTDTQYF
V gene: TRBV24-1
clone size: once
J gene: TRBJ2-3

CDR3 protein: CASSVGGPGNTIYF
V gene: TRBV9
clone size: NA
J gene: TRBJ1-3

CDR3 protein: CASSLPGTGGSDTQYF
V gene: TRBV28
clone size: NA
J gene: TRBJ2-3

CDR3 protein: CASSVAGSGQPQHF
V gene: TRBV9
clone size: NA
J gene: TRBJ1-5

CDR3 protein: CASSLSPGQGRKNRTQYF
V gene: TRBV14
clone size: NA
J gene: TRBJ2-5

CDR3 protein: CASSQDHLGTQYF
V gene: TRBV14
clone size: NA
J gene: TRBJ2-3

CDR3 protein: CASSSATEANYGYTF
V gene: TRBV5-4
clone size: once
J gene: TRBJ1-2

CDR3 protein: CASSSAGQGARGYTF
V gene: TRBV19
clone size: NA
J gene: TRBJ1-2

CDR3 protein: CASSLSGEEGFSGNTIYF
V gene: TRBV7-2
clone size: NA
J gene: TRBJ1-3

CDR3 protein: CASSEAFLGTQYF
V gene: TRBV6-1
clone size: NA
J gene: TRBJ2-3

CDR3 protein: CASSPGRVGNTIYF
V gene: TRBV7-9
clone size: NA
J gene: TRBJ1-3

CDR3 protein: CASTSVGTDTQYF
V gene: TRBV5-4
clone size: NA
J gene: TRBJ2-3

CDR3 protein: CASRETSGYTDTQYF
V gene: TRBV5-8
clone size: NA
J gene: TRBJ2-3

CDR3 protein: CASSSMTANYGYTF
V gene: TRBV25-1
clone size: NA
J gene: TRBJ1-2

CDR3 protein: CASWWEKLFF
V gene: TRBV2
clone size: once
J gene: TRBJ1-4